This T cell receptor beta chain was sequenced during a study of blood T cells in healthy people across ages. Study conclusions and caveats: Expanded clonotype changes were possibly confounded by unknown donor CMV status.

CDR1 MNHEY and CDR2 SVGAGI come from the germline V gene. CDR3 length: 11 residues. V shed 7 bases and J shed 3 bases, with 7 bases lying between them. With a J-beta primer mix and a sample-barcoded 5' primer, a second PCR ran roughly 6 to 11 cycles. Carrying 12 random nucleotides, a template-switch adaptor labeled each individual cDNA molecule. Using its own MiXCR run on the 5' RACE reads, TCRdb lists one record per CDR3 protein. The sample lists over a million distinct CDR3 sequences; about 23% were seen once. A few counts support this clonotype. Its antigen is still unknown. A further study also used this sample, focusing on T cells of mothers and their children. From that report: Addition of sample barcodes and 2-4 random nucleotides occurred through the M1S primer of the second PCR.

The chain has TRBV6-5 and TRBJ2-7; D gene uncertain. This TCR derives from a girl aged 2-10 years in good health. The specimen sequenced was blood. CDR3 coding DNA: TGTGCCAGCAAGGATCGCTACGAGCAGTACTTC. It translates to CASKDRYEQYF.